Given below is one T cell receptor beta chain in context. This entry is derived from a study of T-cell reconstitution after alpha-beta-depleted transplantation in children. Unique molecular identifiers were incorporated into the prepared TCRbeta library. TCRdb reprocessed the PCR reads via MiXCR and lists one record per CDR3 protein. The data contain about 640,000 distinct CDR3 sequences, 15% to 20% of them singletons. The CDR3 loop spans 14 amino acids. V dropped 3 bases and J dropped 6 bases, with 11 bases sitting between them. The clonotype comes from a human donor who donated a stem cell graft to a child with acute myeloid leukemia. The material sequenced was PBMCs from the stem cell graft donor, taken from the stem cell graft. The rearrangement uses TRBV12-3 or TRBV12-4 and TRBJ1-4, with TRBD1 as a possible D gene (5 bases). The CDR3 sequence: CASSLGEVDEKLFF. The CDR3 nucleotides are TGTGCCAGCAGTTTGGGGGAGGTAGATGAAAAACTGTTTTTT.